This is a list of T cell receptor beta chains from one sample in a study of CD8+ T cells in alopecia areata. TCRdb keeps only in-frame clones here, not all; method: immunoSEQ multiplex PCR. The table lists 150,000 to 200,000 clones, about 54% of them singletons. The material was CD4+ T cells sorted from blood, obtained at roughly week 58, from a patient treated with tofacitinib. These receptors were collected from a human donor with alopecia areata. Each CDR3 is given with its conserved first and last residue. Size values are once, few and many counts, or a class for expanded clones, and some rows have none.

>few|TRBV6-5
CASRQGANTIYF
>.|TRBV7-8
CASSLMGTNGYTF
>few|TRBV5-1
CASSLDFGTGELFF
>few|TRBV25-1
CASSEWRRVGYRYTF
>.|TRBV6-5
CASRPGASTGELFF
>.|TRBV5-1
CASSLFSRDTQYF
>.|TRBV14
CASSPWTGVNEKLFF
>.|TRBV7-9
CASSLVVVTNEKLFF
>.|TRBV2
CASRQGRDQPQHF
>.|TRBV7-9
CASSIGQAGQETQYF
>many|TRBV10-3
CAITASSTDTQYF
>.|TRBV19
CASSLKGDSGYGYTF
>few|TRBV19
CASSSTGPRNQPQHF
>.|TRBV29-1
CSVWTASNEKLFF
>.|TRBV2
CASRRGIQETQYF
>.|TRBV29-1
CSAGTGQEGYTF
>few|TRBV30
CAWSVRALAGNTIYF
>few|TRBV5-1
CASSLADKIQETQYF
>.|TRBV29-1
CSVARDRGFGANVLTF
>.|TRBV4-1
CASSQEGGRTNEKLFF
>.|TRBV11-2
CASTKNGRVTDTQYF
>.|TRBV7-9
CASSLLEQPQHF
>.|TRBV29-1
CSGTVGVGGNTIYF
>few|TRBV29-1
CSVQAVREVGTEAFF
>.|TRBV30
CAWSDRVREKLFF
>.|TRBV29-1
CSARRGGDTGELFF
>.|TRBV20-1
CSALKGPEAFF
>.|TRBV7-9
CASSLGQTNTGELFF
>.|TRBV6-1
CARRADRSNQPQHF
>.|TRBV29-1
CSAQAGGSYNEQFF
>.|TRBV7-9
CASSSSRGYTF
>.|TRBV6-1
CAGAPSTEGYTF
>.|TRBV29-1
CSVDRGGDEQFF
>.|TRBV27
CASSLGARGDYTF
>.|TRBV29-1
CSTERLATGELFF